The text below deals with one T cell receptor (beta chain). This specimen comes from a study of blood T cell repertoires in COVID-19. Looking at the study overall: COVID-19 samples collected from the United States, Italy and Spain covered acute and convalescent phases. Sources were T cells, B-cell-depleted T cells, or PBMCs; the material itself was cDNA or gDNA.

Per the authors' pipeline: From reference gene primer amplification, estimates of nucleated cell counts were derived. The method was immunoSEQ multiplex PCR; TCRdb's version includes in-frame clones alone and lacks a portion of them. The D gene and trimming were derived from the DNA, and the V and J assignments and clone size from that table. The repertoire consists of about 74,000 clones, with over 85% occurring once and the leading ten covering under 1.5%. The CDR3 is 17 residues long. V trimming: 0 bases; J trimming: 7 bases; junction bases outside the gene matches: 14. From germline, CDR1 is SGHAT and CDR2 FQNNGV.

The sequence derives from a man aged 50 or older with acute or convalescent COVID-19. This sequence joins TRBV11-2 and TRBJ1-2, with 7 bases identical to TRBD1. Sequenced sample: peripheral blood. The CDR3 DNA follows: TGTGCCAGCAGCTTAGATTTTTTCGGGACAGTGGATGGTGGCTACACCTTC. It specifies CASSLDFFGTVDGGYTF. Supplemented by reference TRBV11-2 and TRBJ1-2, the full variable domain reads EAGVAQSPRYKIIEKRQSVAFWCNPISGHATLYWYQQILGQGPKLLIQFQNNGVVDDSQLPKDRFSAERLKGVDSTLKIQPAKLEDSAVYLCASSLDFFGTVDGGYTFGSGTRLTVV.